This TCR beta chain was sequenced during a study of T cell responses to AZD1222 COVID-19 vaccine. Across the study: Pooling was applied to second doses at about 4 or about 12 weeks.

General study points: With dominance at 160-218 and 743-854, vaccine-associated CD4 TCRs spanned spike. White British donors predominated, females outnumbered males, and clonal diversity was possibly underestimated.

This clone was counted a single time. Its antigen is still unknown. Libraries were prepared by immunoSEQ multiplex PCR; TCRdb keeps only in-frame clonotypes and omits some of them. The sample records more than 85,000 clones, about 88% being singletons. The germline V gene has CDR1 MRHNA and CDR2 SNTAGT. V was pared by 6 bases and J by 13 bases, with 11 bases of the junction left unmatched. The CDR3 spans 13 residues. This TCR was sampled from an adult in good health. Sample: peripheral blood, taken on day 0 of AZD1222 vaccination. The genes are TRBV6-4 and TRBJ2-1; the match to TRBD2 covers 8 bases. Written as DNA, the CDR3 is TGTGCCAGCAGCCTCTCCAGCAGCGGGGGTCAGTTCTTC. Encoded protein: CASSLSSSGGQFF.